The 29 T cell receptor beta chains listed next were all sequenced from one sample in a study of CD8+CD57+ T cells in acquired aplastic anemia. Patients included in sequencing had previously demonstrated CD8+CD57+ cell expansion by flow cytometry. TCR beta VDJ combinations and CDR3 sequences were profiled from genomic DNA. TCRdb analysed the reads with MiXCR anew, one entry per CDR3 protein. The sample includes about 190,000 distinct CDR3 sequences, more than 45% of them seen just once. What was sequenced was sorted CD4+, CD8+, or CD8+CD57+ T cells (not recorded which) from PBMCs. The receptors come from a human donor with aplastic anemia.

This rearrangement joins TRBV7-3 to TRBJ2-7; TRBD2 is a possible D gene (6 bases). Germline-derived CDR1 and CDR2 are SGHTA and FQGTGA. V dropped 0 bases and J dropped 2 bases, with 8 bases sitting between them. This CDR3 is built from 14 residues. This chain's CDR3 is CASSLTPGAYEQYF. The CDR3 DNA follows: TGTGCCAGCAGCTTAACTCCGGGGGCCTACGAGCAGTACTTC.

This clonotype has only one observation. V is TRBV25-1 and J is TRBJ2-3; 8 bases fit TRBD2. V shed 7 bases, J shed 2 bases, and the junction held 2 bases outside the gene matches. The CDR3 covers 13 residues. CDR1 MGHDK and CDR2 SYGVNS come from the germline V gene. This chain's CDR3 is CASIAGNTDTQYF. The CDR3, as DNA: TGTGCCAGCATAGCGGGGAACACAGATACGCAGTATTTT. Filled out from reference TRBV25-1 and TRBJ2-3, the complete variable domain reads EADIYQTPRYLVIGTGKKITLECSQTMGHDKMYWYQQDPGMELHLIHYSYGVNSTEKGDLSSESTVSRIRTEHFPLTLESARPSHTSQYLCASIAGNTDTQYFGPGTRLTVL.

The chain combines TRBV20-1 with TRBJ2-5; no clear D. The V gene's germline CDR1 is DFQATT and CDR2 SNEGSKA (reference sequence). This CDR3 comprises 15 residues. V was cut by 0 bases and J by 7 bases, with 18 bases left in between. The CDR3 region has the DNA TGCAGTGCTAGAGATCAAGGGCTTCCCGCCGGGACCCAGTACTTC. Encoded protein: CSARDQGLPAGTQYF.

The table lists this clonotype with many counts. The chain uses TRBV7-3 and TRBJ2-2, with 9 bases matching TRBD2. CDR1 SGHTA and CDR2 FQGTGA come from the germline V gene. V lost 8 bases, J lost 6 bases, and 7 bases stayed unmatched. There are 14 residues in the CDR3. CDR3 protein: CASLRGRASGELFF. CDR3 bases: TGTGCCAGCCTCCGCGGGAGGGCCTCCGGGGAGCTGTTTTTT.

This clonotype was detected once. The chain carries TRBV28 and TRBJ1-5; D unresolved. Germline lookup yields CDR1 MDHEN and CDR2 SYDVKM. Trimming took off 6 bases at V and 2 bases at J, with 8 bases between the two ends. The CDR3 extends over 13 amino acids. CDR3 sequence (DNA): TGTGCCAGCAGAGCTCGCGGCAATCAGCCCCAGCATTTT. This gives the protein CASRARGNQPQHF.

This clonotype was counted ten times or more. The chain links TRBV19 to TRBJ1-1; D not resolved. Germline CDR1 LNHDA, CDR2 SQIVND (reference sequence). This CDR3 comprises 13 residues. Trimming pared 3 bases from V and 4 bases from J, leaving 9 bases between. The CDR3 DNA reads TGTGCCAGTAGTATTGAAGGGTCCACTGAAGCTTTCTTT. Translated: CASSIEGSTEAFF.

The rearrangement joins TRBV10-1 to TRBJ2-7, with TRBD1 matching 7 bases. The V gene's germline CDR1 is WNHNN and CDR2 SYGVQD (reference sequence). Unmatched junction bases numbered 13, after V lost 6 bases and J lost 5 bases. CDR3 length: 15 amino acids. CDR3 region: CASSDFRDSLHEQYF. In DNA form, the CDR3 reads TGCGCCAGCAGCGACTTCCGGGACAGCCTCCACGAGCAGTACTTC.

As DNA, the CDR3 is TGCAGTGCTAGAGCCAAAACAGACTACGAGCAGTACTTC. It encodes CSARAKTDYEQYF. V and J are TRBV20-1 and TRBJ2-7; no firm D call. The CDR3 consists of 13 residues. The germline V and J ends were trimmed by 1 base and 3 bases, with 10 bases remaining between them. CDR1 DFQATT and CDR2 SNEGSKA come from the germline V gene (reference sequence).

This clonotype was detected many times. V gene TRBV19 combines with J gene TRBJ1-1; 7 bases map to TRBD1. Losses at the gene ends were 3 bases for V and 0 bases for J; bases not matched to a gene: 1. Per germline, CDR1 LNHDA and CDR2 SQIVND (reference sequence). This CDR3 is built from 14 residues. CDR3 DNA: TGTGCCAGTAGTATGGACAGGTTGAACACTGAAGCTTTCTTT. Translated: CASSMDRLNTEAFF.

This chain uses TRBV10-3 with TRBJ2-7; 8 bases are shared with TRBD2. Germline CDR1 and CDR2: ENHRY and SYGVKD. The CDR3 length is 17 residues. V dropped 3 bases and J dropped 7; count of bases not matched to a gene: 17. The CDR3 region is CAISEVGGGLRFREQYF. In nucleotides, the CDR3 is TGTGCCATCAGTGAAGTGGGCGGGGGGCTGAGGTTTCGGGAGCAGTACTTC.

The chain combines TRBV24-1 with TRBJ2-3; D not certain. The DNA end is more similar to TRBJ1-5, so the J call may be wrong. The CDR3 is made up of 14 amino acids. Germline V gene lookup returns CDR1 KGHDR and CDR2 SFDVKD. The CDR3 region is CATSDFIGKDTQHF. The CDR3 nucleotides read TGTGCCACCAGTGATTTTATCGGAAAAGATACGCAGCATTTT.

This clonotype was counted ten times or more. V gene TRBV4-1 combines with J gene TRBJ2-7; D is ambiguous. Germline V gives CDR1 MGHRA, CDR2 YSYEKL. The ends were cut back, 5 bases at V and 0 bases at J, with 20 bases in the middle. The CDR3 contains 17 residues. CDR3 in amino acids: CASSLRPGPSSSYEQYF. The CDR3 DNA is TGCGCCAGCAGCTTAAGACCTGGACCGTCAAGCTCCTACGAGCAGTACTTC.

This clonotype has ten or more counts. This sequence joins TRBV4-2 and TRBJ1-1, with 12 bases lining up with TRBD1. This CDR3 is 16 amino acids long. CDR1 is LGHNA, CDR2 YNFKEQ, per germline. V lost 0 bases to trimming and J lost 5 bases; unmatched junction nucleotides: 4. The CDR3 loop is CASSQDPGQGATEAFF. CDR3 DNA: TGTGCCAGCAGCCAAGATCCGGGACAGGGGGCAACTGAAGCTTTCTTT.

The sample holds one count of this clonotype. The CDR3 protein is CATSDGGLYEQYF. CDR3 DNA sequence: TGTGCCACCAGTGACGGGGGTCTCTACGAGCAGTACTTC. J is TRBJ2-7 and V is TRBV24-1, with D possibly TRBD2 on 6 matching bases. CDR1 and CDR2 from the germline V gene are KGHDR and SFDVKD. Deletions cut 4 bases from V and 3 bases from J, with 9 bases between. The CDR3 is made up of 13 amino acids.

The chain combines TRBV15 with TRBJ1-1; no reliable D call. CDR3 size: 14 residues. Germline V gene lookup returns CDR1 LNHNV and CDR2 YYDKDF (reference sequence). V shed 3 bases and J shed 4 bases, with 12 bases lying between them. Written as DNA, the CDR3 is TGTGCCACCAGCAGTCTCCTCGACCTCACTGAAGCTTTCTTT. Translating it yields CATSSLLDLTEAFF.

This clonotype was recorded at least ten times. The rearrangement links TRBV7-2 to TRBJ1-1; D unclear. Germline V lookup: CDR1 SGHTA, CDR2 FQGNSA. CDR3 length: 14 residues. With 2 bases removed from V and 2 bases from J, the gap between germline ends came to 9 bases. CDR3 in amino acids: CASSLSDGNTEAFF. DNA of the CDR3: TGTGCCAGCAGCTTATCGGACGGAAACACTGAAGCTTTCTTT. Complete variable domain (other parts from reference TRBV7-2 and TRBJ1-1): GAGVSQSPSNKVTEKGKDVELRCDPISGHTALYWYRQSLGQGLEFLIYFQGNSAPDKSGLPSDRFSAERTGGSVSTLTIQRTQQEDSAVYLCASSLSDGNTEAFFGQGTRLTVV.

Regarding this clonotype: This may come from a read error, since a much larger clone is one base off. V usage is TRBV7-2 and J usage is TRBJ2-1; either TRBD1 or TRBD2 may supply D (6 bases each). CDR1 and CDR2 from the germline V gene are SGHTA and FQGNSA. The CDR3 contains 13 residues. Written as DNA, the CDR3 is TGTGCCAGCAGCTTAGCACGGGGGCTTGAGCAGCTCTTC. As protein: CASSLARGLEQLF. The full variable domain, with the rest looked up from reference TRBV7-2 and TRBJ2-1, is GAGVSQSPSNKVTEKGKDVELRCDPISGHTALYWYRQSLGQGLEFLIYFQGNSAPDKSGLPSDRFSAERTGGSVSTLTIQRTQQEDSAVYLCASSLARGLEQLFGPGTRLTVL.

V gene TRBV11-3 combines with J gene TRBJ2-7; D could derive from TRBD1 or TRBD2 (5 bases each). CDR1 is SGHNT and CDR2 is YENEEA in the germline V gene. The CDR3 loop spans 14 amino acids. Trimming left V 3 bases short and J 0 bases short, with 9 bases between. The CDR3 DNA is TGTGCCAGCAGCTTGAGGGGAGACTCCTACGAGCAGTACTTC. Protein sequence: CASSLRGDSYEQYF.

The chain employs TRBV5-4 and TRBJ2-7; the match to TRBD2 covers 11 bases. CDR3 length equals 15 residues. J was trimmed by 2 bases and V by 4 bases; bases with no gene match: 5. Per germline, CDR1 SGHNT and CDR2 YYREEE (reference sequence). The CDR3 DNA sequence: TGTGCCAGCAGCCTGACTAGCGGGGTTGCCTACGAGCAGTACTTC. Its protein is CASSLTSGVAYEQYF.

This clonotype was recorded only once. CDR3 amino acids: CSLGSPAEQYF. CDR3 coding DNA: TGCAGCTTAGGATCTCCGGCCGAGCAGTACTTC. The chain has TRBV29-1 and TRBJ2-7; D not resolved. Germline loops: CDR1 SQVTM, CDR2 ANQGSEA. V lost 8 bases to trimming and J lost 6 bases, with 14 bases between them. The CDR3 is made up of 11 amino acids.

Ten or more counts support this clonotype. The V gene is TRBV7-9, the J gene TRBJ2-7; D is ambiguous. V was shortened by 4 bases and J by 6 bases, with 7 bases between the two germline ends. This CDR3 spans 11 amino acids. CDR1 is SEHNR, CDR2 FQNEAQ, per germline (reference sequence). The DNA of the CDR3 is TGTGCCAGCAGCTCCCTCGTCGAGCAGTACTTC. It yields the protein CASSSLVEQYF.

This clonotype has a handful of counts. The J gene is TRBJ2-5, the V gene TRBV7-9; the D gene could be TRBD1 or TRBD2 (5 bases each). The germline CDR1 and CDR2 sequences are SEHNR and FQNEAQ (reference sequence). The CDR3 runs to 13 residues. Between the trimmed V and J ends, which lost 0 bases and 5 bases, there was a span of 7 bases. CDR3: CASSLAGDETQYF. Written as DNA, the CDR3 is TGTGCCAGCAGCTTAGCTGGGGACGAGACCCAGTACTTC. The complete variable domain, with remaining parts taken from reference TRBV7-9 and TRBJ2-5, reads DTGVSQNPRHKITKRGQNVTFRCDPISEHNRLYWYRQTLGQGPEFLTYFQNEAQLEKSRLLSDRFSAERPKGSFSTLEIQRTEQGDSAMYLCASSLAGDETQYFGPGTRLLVL.

In this sample, this clonotype turned up many times. The rearrangement links TRBV20-1 to TRBJ1-1; D is ambiguous. The CDR3 runs to 14 residues. V was shortened by 8 bases and J by 1 base, with 17 bases between the two germline ends. The V gene's germline CDR1 is DFQATT and CDR2 SNEGSKA (reference sequence). CDR3 protein: CSPTDRIKNTEAFF. The CDR3 coding sequence is TGCAGTCCCACGGACCGGATAAAGAACACTGAAGCTTTCTTT.

This clonotype was seen many times. The V and J genes are TRBV6-1 and TRBJ2-2; either TRBD1 or TRBD2 may supply D (6 bases each). Germline loops: CDR1 MNHNS, CDR2 SASEGT. V shed 6 bases and J shed 9 bases, with 20 bases lying between them. The CDR3 is made up of 15 amino acids. This CDR3 reads CASSRGTLVSRELFF. The CDR3 nucleotides are TGTGCCAGCAGCCGGGGGACACTCGTATCACGGGAGCTGTTTTTT.

Note on this clonotype: No conserved phenylalanine or tryptophan ends this CDR3, so it is likely a read error. This chain uses TRBV14 with TRBJ2-7, with D unresolved. The germline CDR1 and CDR2 sequences are SGHDN and FVKESK. V was shortened by 9 bases and J by 4 bases, with 10 bases between the two germline ends. The CDR3 runs 11 residues. CDR3 residues: CARRKLYEQYS. CDR3 coding DNA: TGTGCCAGGAGGAAGTTGTACGAGCAGTACTCC.

This clonotype was seen ten or more times. The rearrangement joins TRBV4-1 to TRBJ2-7; D unclear. Germline V gives CDR1 MGHRA, CDR2 YSYEKL. The germline V and J ends were trimmed by 0 bases and 3 bases, with 9 bases remaining between them. The CDR3 spans 14 residues. CDR3 sequence: CASSQEMANYEQYF. The DNA of the CDR3 is TGCGCCAGCAGCCAAGAAATGGCTAACTACGAGCAGTACTTC.

The V gene is TRBV19, the J gene TRBJ1-2; D unclear. The CDR3 has 14 amino acids. Trimming cost V 1 base and J 3 bases, with 9 bases left between them. From germline, CDR1 is LNHDA and CDR2 SQIVND (reference sequence). Here the CDR3 reads CASSIGSGDYGYTF. The CDR3 nucleotides are TGTGCCAGTAGTATAGGTTCCGGGGACTATGGCTACACCTTC.

The chain carries TRBV10-3 and TRBJ1-2, with D hard to call. The V gene's germline CDR1 is ENHRY and CDR2 SYGVKD. The CDR3 covers 11 residues. Trimming took 10 bases from V and 7 from J, leaving 13 bases between them. CDR3: CATRAESGYTF. The CDR3 region has the DNA TGTGCCACGAGGGCGGAGAGTGGCTACACCTTC.

The chain couples TRBV2 to TRBJ1-2; 9 nucleotides match TRBD1. This CDR3 contains 14 residues. In germline, CDR1 is SNHLY, CDR2 FYNNEI. V trimming: 5 bases; J trimming: 2 bases; junction bases outside the gene matches: 3. The CDR3 DNA sequence: TGTGCCAGCAGTTTGGGGACAGGGAACTATGGCTACACCTTC. Translating it yields CASSLGTGNYGYTF.